The source of this T cell receptor beta chain is a study of blood T cell repertoires in COVID-19. For the study at large: PBMCs, B-cell-depleted T cells, or T cells were the source of the cDNA or gDNA that made up the material.

Assay: immunoSEQ multiplex PCR; the TCRdb copy retains only in-frame clones and omits some. This table has around 200,000 clones, approximately 86% appearing once. Living in 20 to 30 US areas, the participants were between about 18 and 95 years of age. Assignment of participants to cohorts was predicated upon participant-reported clinical history. Exposed study participants had met a COVID-19 case within 2 weeks before entry. The CDR3 runs 17 residues. V shed 0 bases and J shed 4 bases, with 15 bases lying between them. The germline V gene has CDR1 MGHRA and CDR2 YSYEKL. The sequence came from a woman in her 30s who had been exposed to COVID-19. What was sequenced was PBMCs or T cells enriched from blood (not recorded which). V gene TRBV4-1 combines with J gene TRBJ1-4, with D unresolved. The CDR3 protein is CASSQDRNLGINEKLFF. CDR3 in DNA: TGCGCCAGCAGCCAAGATCGAAACTTGGGCATTAATGAAAAACTGTTTTTT.